This T cell receptor (beta chain) was identified during a study of PD-L1 blockade in urothelial cancer. Data came from immunoSEQ multiplex PCR; TCRdb stores just in-frame clones and leaves some out. Here the sample spans some 52,000 clones, approximately 80% being singletons. The sequenced sample was PBMCs, obtained around atezolizumab (anti-PD-L1) treatment. The TCR originated in an older man with urothelial cancer.

The CDR3 spells CASSPQWGVRYNEQFF. CDR3 in DNA: TGTGCCAGCAGCCCCCAATGGGGAGTAAGGTACAATGAGCAGTTCTTC. V gene TRBV11-2 combines with J gene TRBJ2-1, with a weak D call TRBD2 (5 bases). The CDR3 totals 16 residues. The germline V gene encodes CDR1 SGHAT and CDR2 FQNNGV. V gave up 5 bases and J gave up 4 bases, with 18 bases separating them.